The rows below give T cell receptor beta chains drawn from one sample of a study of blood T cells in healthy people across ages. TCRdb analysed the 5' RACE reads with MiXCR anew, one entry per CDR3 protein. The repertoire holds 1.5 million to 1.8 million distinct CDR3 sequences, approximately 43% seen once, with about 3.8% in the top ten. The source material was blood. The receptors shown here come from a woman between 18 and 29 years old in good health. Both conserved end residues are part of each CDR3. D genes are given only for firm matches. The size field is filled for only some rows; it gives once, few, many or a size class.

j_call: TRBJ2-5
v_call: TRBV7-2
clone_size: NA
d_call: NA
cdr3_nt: TGTGCCAGCAGCTGGGGACACCTAGAGACCCAGTACTTC
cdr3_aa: CASSWGHLETQYF

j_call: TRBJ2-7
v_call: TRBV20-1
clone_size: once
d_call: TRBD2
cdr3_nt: TGCAGTGCTACCGCTAGCGGTCCCTACAATGAGCAGTACTTC
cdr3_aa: CSATASGPYNEQYF

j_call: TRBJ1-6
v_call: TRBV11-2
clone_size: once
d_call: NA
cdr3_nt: TGTGCCAGCAGCTACAGGGTCGAGGGATCTCCCCTCCACTTT
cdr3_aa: CASSYRVEGSPLHF

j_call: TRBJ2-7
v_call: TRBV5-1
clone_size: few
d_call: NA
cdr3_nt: TGCGCCAGCAGCACGGACGGTCGCTCCTACGAGCAGTACTTC
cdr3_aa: CASSTDGRSYEQYF

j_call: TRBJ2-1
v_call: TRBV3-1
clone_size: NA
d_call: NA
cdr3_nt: TGTGCCAGCAGCCAAGATAGGCTAGTGAGGGATGAGCAGTTCTTC
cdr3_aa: CASSQDRLVRDEQFF

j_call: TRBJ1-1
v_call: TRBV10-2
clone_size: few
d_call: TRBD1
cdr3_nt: TGCGCCAGCCAGCCGGACAGGGGGCGCACAGCTTTCTTT
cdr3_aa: CASQPDRGRTAFF

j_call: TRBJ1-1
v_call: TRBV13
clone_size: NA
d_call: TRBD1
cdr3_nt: TGTGCCAGCAGCACAACCGGGACAGGGTACACTGAAGCTTTCTTT
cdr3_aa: CASSTTGTGYTEAFF

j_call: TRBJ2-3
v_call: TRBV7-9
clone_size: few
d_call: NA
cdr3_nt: TGTGCCAGCAGCCTTAGCAGGGGTATGGCAGATACGCAGTATTTT
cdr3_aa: CASSLSRGMADTQYF

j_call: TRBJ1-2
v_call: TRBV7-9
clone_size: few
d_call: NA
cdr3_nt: TGTGCCAGCAGCTTATCAGCCCTACCCCTCTATGGCTACACCTTC
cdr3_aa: CASSLSALPLYGYTF

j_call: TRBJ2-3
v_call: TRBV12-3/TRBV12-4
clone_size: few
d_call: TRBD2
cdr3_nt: TGTGCCAGCAGTTTGAGCGGGGATTCCACAGATACGCAGTATTTT
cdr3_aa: CASSLSGDSTDTQYF

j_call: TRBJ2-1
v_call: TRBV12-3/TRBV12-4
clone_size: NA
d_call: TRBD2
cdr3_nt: TGTGCCAGCAGTTTCGTGACTAGCGGGGCCAATGAGCAGTTCTTC
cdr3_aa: CASSFVTSGANEQFF

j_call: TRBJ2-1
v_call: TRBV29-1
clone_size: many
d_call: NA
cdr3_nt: TGCAGCGTGACACATTACAATGAGCAGTTCTTC
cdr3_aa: CSVTHYNEQFF

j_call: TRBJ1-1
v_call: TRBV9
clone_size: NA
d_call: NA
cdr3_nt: TGTGCCAGCAGCTCACAGGCCCTGAACACTGAAGCTTTCTTT
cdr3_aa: CASSSQALNTEAFF

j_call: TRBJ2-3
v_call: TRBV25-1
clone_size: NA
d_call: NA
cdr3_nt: TGTGCCAGCAGTGAATTTGGAGGGAGAGAGGGCACAGATACGCAGTATTTT
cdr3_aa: CASSEFGGREGTDTQYF

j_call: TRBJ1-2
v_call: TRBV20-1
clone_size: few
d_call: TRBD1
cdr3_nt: TGCAGTGCTAGAGCGCAGGGGGCTATGTTTGGGTATGGCTACACCTTC
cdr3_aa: CSARAQGAMFGYGYTF

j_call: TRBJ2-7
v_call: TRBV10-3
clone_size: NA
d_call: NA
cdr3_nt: TGTGCCATCAGAGACCAGGGTTCGGGCTACGAGCAGTACTTC
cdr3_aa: CAIRDQGSGYEQYF

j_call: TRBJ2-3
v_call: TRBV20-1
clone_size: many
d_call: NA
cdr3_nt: TGCAGTGCTAGGGGACTGGCTACCGCGCAGTATTTT
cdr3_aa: CSARGLATAQYF

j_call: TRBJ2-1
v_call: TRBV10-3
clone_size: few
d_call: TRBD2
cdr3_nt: TGTGCCATCAGTGCAGCGGGGGCCATGGACAATGAGCAGTTCTTC
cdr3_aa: CAISAAGAMDNEQFF

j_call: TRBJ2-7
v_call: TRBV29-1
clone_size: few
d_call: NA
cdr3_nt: TGCAGCGTTGACCAGGGACCCTACGAGCAGTACTTC
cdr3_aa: CSVDQGPYEQYF

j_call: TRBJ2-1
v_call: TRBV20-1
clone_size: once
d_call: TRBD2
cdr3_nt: TGCAGTGCCCCCCTCACTAGCGGGGGGCGCAATGAGCAGTTCTTC
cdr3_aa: CSAPLTSGGRNEQFF

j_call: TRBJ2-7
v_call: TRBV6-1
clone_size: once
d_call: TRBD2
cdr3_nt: TGTGCCAGCAGTGAAGCGCTTTCTAGCGGGAGGGCCGTGAGAGACGAGCAGTACTTC
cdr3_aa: CASSEALSSGRAVRDEQYF

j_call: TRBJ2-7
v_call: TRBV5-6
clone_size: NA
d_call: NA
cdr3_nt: TGTGCCAGCAGCTTGGTGTGGCAGCGGCATGAGCAGTACTTC
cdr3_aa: CASSLVWQRHEQYF

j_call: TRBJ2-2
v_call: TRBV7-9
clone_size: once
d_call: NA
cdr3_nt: TGTGCCAGCACCCCCCTTCCGGGACTTATGAACACCAGGGAGCTGTTTTTT
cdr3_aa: CASTPLPGLMNTRELFF

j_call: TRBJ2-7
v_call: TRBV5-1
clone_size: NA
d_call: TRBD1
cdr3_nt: TGCGCCAGCAGCTTGGATGCCCCAGGGGGGCAGTACTTC
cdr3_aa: CASSLDAPGGQYF

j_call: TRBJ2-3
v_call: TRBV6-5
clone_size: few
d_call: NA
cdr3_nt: TGTGCCAGCAGTGGAGGAGGCGCGAGCACAGATACGCAGTATTTT
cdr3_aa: CASSGGGASTDTQYF

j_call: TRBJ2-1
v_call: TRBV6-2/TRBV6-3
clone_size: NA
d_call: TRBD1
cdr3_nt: TGTGCCAGCACCAAAGGTTTGGGACAGGGTTATAGTGGGGCTAAGGATCGTTACAATGAGCAGTTCTTC
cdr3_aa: CASTKGLGQGYSGAKDRYNEQFF

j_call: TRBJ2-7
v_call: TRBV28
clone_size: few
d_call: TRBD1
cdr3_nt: TGTGCCCTCGGGGGACAGGGACCTTACGAGCAGTACTTC
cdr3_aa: CALGGQGPYEQYF

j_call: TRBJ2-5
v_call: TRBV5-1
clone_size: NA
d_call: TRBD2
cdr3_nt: TGCGCCAGCAGATTGGGGTTTGAGAACAGGCTCGCATCGCGGGAGCAGTACTTC
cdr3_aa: CASRLGFENRLASREQYF

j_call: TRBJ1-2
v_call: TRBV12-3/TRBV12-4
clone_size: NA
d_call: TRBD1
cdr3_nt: TGTGTCAGCAGTCCCCAGACAGGGACGAACTATGGCTACACCTTC
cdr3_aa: CVSSPQTGTNYGYTF

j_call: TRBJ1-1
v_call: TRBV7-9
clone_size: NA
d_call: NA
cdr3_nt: TGTGCCAGCAGCTTAACCCTCGGGAACACTGAAGCTTTCTTT
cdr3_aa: CASSLTLGNTEAFF

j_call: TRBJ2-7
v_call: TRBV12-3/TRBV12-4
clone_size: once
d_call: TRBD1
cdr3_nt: TGTGCCAGCAGTTTCGGGACAGGGGATTTCCTGACTAGCAGCCCCTACGAGCAGTACTTC
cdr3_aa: CASSFGTGDFLTSSPYEQYF

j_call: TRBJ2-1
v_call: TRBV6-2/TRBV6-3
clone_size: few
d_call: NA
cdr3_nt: TGTGCCAGCAGTTACTCGTTCAGGCCCACTCAATCTGTCGGGGGGCCCTACAATGAGCAGTTCTTC
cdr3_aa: CASSYSFRPTQSVGGPYNEQFF

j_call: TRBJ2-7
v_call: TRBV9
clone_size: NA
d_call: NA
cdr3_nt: TGTGCCAGCAGCGTAGCTGAGGGGTTTACCTACGAGCAGTACTTC
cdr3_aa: CASSVAEGFTYEQYF

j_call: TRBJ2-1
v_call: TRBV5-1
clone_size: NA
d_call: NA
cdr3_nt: TGCGCCAGCAGCTCTGACCCCCTCGGGCTCTACAATGAGCAGTTCTTC
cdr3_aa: CASSSDPLGLYNEQFF